This TCR beta chain was found in a study of blood T cell repertoires in COVID-19. Study in general: The United States, Italy and Spain supplied acute and convalescent COVID-19 samples. T cells, B-cell-depleted T cells, or PBMCs supplied cDNA or gDNA.

How the authors handled the data: Amplification of reference gene primers provided the estimated nucleated cell counts. The repertoire was sequenced with immunoSEQ multiplex PCR; TCRdb's copy has only in-frame clones and lacks some. V and J calls and clone size are copied from that table; D and trimming were computed from the DNA. This sample carries about 380,000 clones, over 65% of them seen once, and the ten largest clones take around 1.1%. This CDR3 has 14 residues. The germline gives CDR1 SGHVS, CDR2 FQNEAQ. V shed 4 bases and J 3 bases; nucleotides not matched to a gene: 5. The chain employs TRBV7-8 and TRBJ1-2, with 7 bases lining up with TRBD1. The receptor was isolated from a human donor with acute or convalescent COVID-19. The donor label of this sample is uncertain. Sequencing was carried out using peripheral blood. CDR3 sequence reads: CASSYAGTDYGYTF. The CDR3 DNA follows: TGTGCCAGCAGCTATGCCGGGACAGACTATGGCTACACCTTC.